The next 21 T cell receptor beta chains were all read from a single sample in a study of OX40 agonist ivuxolimab in advanced cancers. Sequencing was performed with immunoSEQ multiplex PCR; in TCRdb, only in-frame clones are kept and a portion is missing. The sample yields around 46,000 clones, roughly three quarters seen once. The sequencing used CD4+ or CD8+ T cells sorted from blood, collected in a trial of the OX40 agonist ivuxolimab. Receptors were obtained from an adult with an advanced solid tumor such as melanoma, head and neck, liver or kidney cancer.

This clone occurred a few times. Additional DNA sequences in this sample encode the identical CDR3. The chain joins TRBV28 to TRBJ1-1; D ambiguous. Trimming removed 6 bases at V and 5 bases at J, with 10 bases between. This CDR3 comprises 12 residues. CDR1 MDHEN and CDR2 SYDVKM come from the germline V gene. The CDR3 DNA is TGTGCCAGCAGGGTCGGCAGTACTGAAGCTTTCTTT. It is translated as CASRVGSTEAFF.

This sequence joins TRBV9 and TRBJ2-2; perhaps TRBD1 as D (6 bases). The CDR3 contains 16 residues. From germline, CDR1 is SGDLS and CDR2 YYNGEE. Trimming left V 2 bases short and J 6 bases short, with 17 bases between. In nucleotides, the CDR3 is TGTGCCAGCAGCGTCTTACATCGCCAGGGGTCCGGGGAGCTGTTTTTT. Its protein is CASSVLHRQGSGELFF.

There are a few counts of this clone. The V gene is TRBV10-2, the J gene TRBJ1-1; D unresolved. The CDR3 extends over 12 amino acids. The V end was cut by 5 bases, the J end by 5 bases, with 9 bases between. Per the germline V gene, CDR1 is WSHSY and CDR2 is SAAADI. DNA for the CDR3: TGCGCCAGCAGTAATAGGGCGACTGAAGCTTTCTTT. This sequence encodes CASSNRATEAFF.

This chain connects TRBV4-2 to TRBJ1-1; D not resolved. Germline V gene data show CDR1 as LGHNA and CDR2 as YNFKEQ. The V end was cut by 4 bases, the J end by 3 bases, with 9 bases between. The CDR3 loop spans 13 amino acids. The CDR3 bases are TGTGCCAGCAGCCGGACCACGGACACTGAAGCTTTCTTT. As protein: CASSRTTDTEAFF.

This chain joins TRBV9 and TRBJ2-3; D possibly corresponds to TRBD1 (5 bases). Trimming cost V 1 base and J 2 bases, with 11 bases left between them. This CDR3 has 15 residues. Germline lookup yields CDR1 SGDLS and CDR2 YYNGEE. The CDR3 DNA is TGTGCCAGCAGCGTATCCCTTGGGGCCACAGATACGCAGTATTTT. This sequence encodes CASSVSLGATDTQYF.

This clone has just one count. One end of the junction is discordant with germline, which a read error may explain. J is TRBJ1-3 and V is TRBV5-6; D gene uncertain. From germline, CDR1 is SGHDT and CDR2 YYEEEE. The CDR3 contains 15 residues. The CDR3 region has the DNA TGTGCCAGCAGCTTTCCGGATTCGGCTGGAAGCACCATATATTTT. Protein product: CASSFPDSAGSTIYF.

This clone was counted only a few times. V is TRBV6-4 and J is TRBJ1-6; 7 bases agree with TRBD1. The germline CDR1 and CDR2 sequences are MRHNA and SNTAGT. Trimming cost V 2 bases and J 7 bases; bases outside gene matches: 2. The CDR3 is made up of 14 amino acids. In DNA form, the CDR3 reads TGTGCCAGCAGTGACCGACAGGGAAATTCACCCCTCCACTTT. Translation: CASSDRQGNSPLHF.

This clone was counted a few times. The V gene is TRBV4-2, the J gene TRBJ2-3, with 13 bases that match TRBD2. CDR1 is LGHNA and CDR2 is YNFKEQ in the germline V gene. V gave up 4 bases and J gave up 5 bases; unmatched junction bases: 15. The CDR3 has 19 residues. As DNA, the CDR3 is TGTGCCAGCAGCCCTAGACTAGCGGGAGGTATGGGTCCTGAAGATACGCAGTATTTT. This encodes CASSPRLAGGMGPEDTQYF.

This clone has only a few counts. The chain recombines TRBV4-1 with TRBJ1-3; D not certain. V shed 0 bases and J shed 2 bases, with 8 bases lying between them. Germline CDR1 MGHRA, CDR2 YSYEKL. This CDR3 is built from 15 residues. CDR3 residues: CASSQDLYPGNTIYF. DNA of the CDR3: TGCGCCAGCAGCCAAGATCTCTATCCTGGAAACACCATATATTTT.

This clone was observed a handful of times. This sequence joins TRBV7-2 and TRBJ2-7, with D possibly matching TRBD1 (6 bases). Trimming took off 5 bases at V and 1 base at J, with 15 bases between the two ends. Germline loops: CDR1 SGHTA, CDR2 FQGNSA. The CDR3 has 15 amino acids. The CDR3 bases are TGTGCCAGCAGCCTCACTGTGACAGGATCCTACGAGCAGTACTTC. Translating it yields CASSLTVTGSYEQYF.

The chain carries TRBV5-1 and TRBJ2-3, with D unresolved. The germline V gene has CDR1 SGHRS and CDR2 YFSETQ. The CDR3 has 11 residues. V lost 3 bases and J lost 4, with 3 bases in between. The CDR3 reads CASSSSDTQYF. Written as DNA, the CDR3 is TGCGCCAGCAGCTCCTCAGATACGCAGTATTTT.

The J gene is TRBJ2-7, the V gene TRBV4-1, with TRBD1 identical over 8 bases. Trimming cost V 1 base and J 3 bases; bases outside gene matches: 8. Germline V CDR1 and CDR2: MGHRA, YSYEKL. The CDR3 covers 16 residues. The CDR3 spells CASSQGTGTGLYEQYF. The CDR3 DNA follows: TGCGCCAGCAGCCAAGGTACGGGGACAGGTCTCTACGAGCAGTACTTC.

V and J are TRBV11-2 and TRBJ1-1; D is uncertain. The germline V gene encodes CDR1 SGHAT and CDR2 FQNNGV. With 0 bases removed from V and 1 base from J, the gap between germline ends came to 6 bases. This CDR3 contains 14 residues. CDR3 sequence reads: CASSLDSPNTEAFF. In DNA form, the CDR3 reads TGTGCCAGCAGCTTAGACAGCCCGAACACTGAAGCTTTCTTT.

The chain recombines TRBV11-3 with TRBJ1-1; 10 nucleotides agree with TRBD1. The germline CDR1 and CDR2 sequences are SGHNT and YENEEA. Germline trimming cut 2 bases from V and 11 bases from J; bases unmatched to any gene: 5. The CDR3 totals 13 residues. The CDR3 nucleotides are TGTGCCAGCAGCTTAAGACAGGGGGCAGACGCTTTCTTT. It codes for CASSLRQGADAFF.

This chain uses TRBV6-6 with TRBJ1-2, with D maybe TRBD1 (6 bases). This CDR3 contains 16 residues. CDR1 MNHNY and CDR2 SVGAGI come from the germline V gene (reference sequence). The V gene lost 4 bases and the J gene lost 0 bases, with 15 bases spanning the gap. The CDR3 DNA follows: TGTGCCAGCAGTTCTTTAGGGACACGAACTAACTATGGCTACACCTTC. It encodes CASSSLGTRTNYGYTF.

This sequence joins TRBV6-1 and TRBJ2-1; D is possibly TRBD1 (5 bases). Trimming left V 6 bases short and J 8 bases short, with 17 bases between. The CDR3 extends over 14 amino acids. The V gene's germline CDR1 is MNHNS and CDR2 SASEGT. The CDR3: CASSPQGGFDEQFF. DNA of the CDR3: TGTGCCAGCAGCCCTCAGGGCGGATTCGATGAGCAGTTCTTC.

The chain carries TRBV5-8 and TRBJ1-1, with D perhaps TRBD1 (6 bases). CDR1 SGHTS and CDR2 YDEGEE come from the germline V gene. The CDR3 runs 13 residues. V lost 6 bases and J 1 base, leaving 10 bases between the germline ends. CDR3 sequence reads: CASTGTWNTEAFF. CDR3 nucleotide sequence: TGTGCCAGCACCGGGACATGGAACACTGAAGCTTTCTTT.

The chain links TRBV7-9 to TRBJ1-5, with TRBD1 matching 7 bases. The germline V gene has CDR1 SEHNR and CDR2 FQNEAQ (reference sequence). The J segment lost 5 bases and the V segment lost 1 base, leaving 5 bases of the junction unmatched. The length of the CDR3 is 15 residues. CDR3 region: CASSLGTGRYQPQHF. DNA of the CDR3: TGTGCCAGCAGCTTAGGGACAGGAAGATATCAGCCCCAGCATTTT. Full variable domain (rest looked up from reference TRBV7-9 and TRBJ1-5): DTGVSQNPRHKITKRGQNVTFRCDPISEHNRLYWYRQTLGQGPEFLTYFQNEAQLEKSRLLSDRFSAERPKGSFSTLEIQRTEQGDSAMYLCASSLGTGRYQPQHFGDGTRLSIL.

This clone counts as medium-sized. Other DNA variants within this sample encode the same CDR3. This chain links TRBV18 with TRBJ2-7; a possible D gene is TRBD1 (5 bases). The germline gives CDR1 KGHSH, CDR2 LQKENI. Trimming left V 0 bases short and J 4 bases short, with 10 bases between. The CDR3 totals 14 residues. This CDR3 reads CASSPPPGSYEQYF. The CDR3 nucleotides are TGTGCCAGCTCACCACCCCCAGGGTCTTACGAGCAGTACTTC.

CDR3 DNA: TGCGCCAGCAGCCGTAGACTAGCGGGAATCTACGAGCAGTACTTC. It yields the protein CASSRRLAGIYEQYF. The V and J genes are TRBV4-1 and TRBJ2-7, with 11 bases identical to TRBD2. V was clipped by 4 bases and J by 3 bases; unmatched bases: 5. The germline V gene has CDR1 MGHRA and CDR2 YSYEKL. The CDR3 has 15 amino acids.

The chain recombines TRBV5-6 with TRBJ2-5, with D perhaps TRBD1 or TRBD2 (5 bases each). CDR1 SGHDT and CDR2 YYEEEE come from the germline V gene. V was clipped by 1 base and J by 1 base, with 17 bases between them. This CDR3 has 17 residues. CDR3 in amino acids: CASSLFQGRRPQETQYF. CDR3 bases: TGTGCCAGCAGCTTGTTTCAGGGACGGCGCCCCCAAGAGACCCAGTACTTC.